This record looks at one T cell receptor (beta chain) sequence and its context. Per the study methods: The assay estimated nucleated cells by amplifying reference gene primers. Only in-frame clones appear in the TCRdb table, and some are missing; sequencing was by immunoSEQ multiplex PCR. V and J calls plus clone size are reproduced from that table; the DNA served to infer D and trimming. The table has fewer than 250,000 clones, roughly 86% seen once. These data come from a study of blood T cell repertoires in COVID-19. The overall study: From the United States, Italy and Spain came samples of acute and convalescent COVID-19. In each case, the material was cDNA or gDNA derived from T cells, B-cell-depleted T cells, or PBMCs.

V lost 0 bases to trimming and J lost 10 bases; unmatched junction nucleotides: 9. The CDR3 length is 16 residues. Germline V CDR1 and CDR2: PRHDT, FYEKMQ (reference sequence). This chain connects TRBV13 to TRBJ1-6; 7 bases fit TRBD1. The sequenced sample was peripheral blood. The clonotype was recovered from a woman aged 60-75 years with acute or convalescent COVID-19. CDR3 in DNA: TGTGCCAGCAGCTTAGGCTTACCAGGGGGTGGGTCACCCCTCCACTTT. As protein: CASSLGLPGGGSPLHF.